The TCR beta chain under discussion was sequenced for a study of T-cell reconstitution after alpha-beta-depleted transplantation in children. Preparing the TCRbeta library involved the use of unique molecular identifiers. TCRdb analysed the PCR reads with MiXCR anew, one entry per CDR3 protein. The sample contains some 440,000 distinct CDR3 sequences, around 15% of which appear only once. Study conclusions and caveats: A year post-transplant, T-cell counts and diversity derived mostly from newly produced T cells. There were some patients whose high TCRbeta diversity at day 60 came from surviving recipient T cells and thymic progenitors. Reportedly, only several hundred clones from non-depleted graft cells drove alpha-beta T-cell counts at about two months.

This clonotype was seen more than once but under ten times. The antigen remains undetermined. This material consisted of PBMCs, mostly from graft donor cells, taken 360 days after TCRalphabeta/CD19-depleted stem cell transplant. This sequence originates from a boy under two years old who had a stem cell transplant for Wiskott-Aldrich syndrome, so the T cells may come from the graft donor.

CDR3 sequence reads: CASSYGWDEQFF. CDR3 sequence (DNA): TGTGCCAGCAGTTACGGCTGGGATGAGCAGTTCTTC. The rearrangement joins TRBV6-5 to TRBJ2-1; D unclear. The germline V gene has CDR1 MNHEY and CDR2 SVGAGI. The V end lost 2 bases, the J end lost 8 bases, and 7 bases lay between the germline ends. The CDR3 consists of 12 residues.